This T cell receptor beta chain was recorded in a study of cytomegalovirus exposure and HLA in healthy donors. Study-wide points: Analysis performed later showed TCR beta chains linked to HLA being more clonally expanded than equally common others. It has been reported that TCR beta sequences accurately predicted the HLA-A and HLA-B alleles of most subjects.

Though probably carrying unrecorded immune exposures, donors were nominally healthy at sampling. This clone occurred once. Its antigen is currently unknown. Germline V gene sequence: CDR1 SGHRS, CDR2 YFSETQ. The CDR3 runs 14 residues. V was clipped by 1 base and J by 3 bases, with 10 bases between them. Primers included in the PCR were 60 Vbeta and 13 Jbeta primers. The table came from immunoSEQ multiplex PCR; TCRdb's copy has only in-frame clones and leaves some out. This table has some 130,000 clones, more than 70% appearing once. V and J are TRBV5-1 and TRBJ1-1; perhaps TRBD1 as D (5 bases). The receptor comes from a man aged 30 to 45 in good health and CMV-seronegative. Sample: PBMCs. CDR3 nucleotides: TGCGCCAGCAGCTTGTGGGGGGGTGACACTGAAGCTTTCTTT. As protein: CASSLWGGDTEAFF.